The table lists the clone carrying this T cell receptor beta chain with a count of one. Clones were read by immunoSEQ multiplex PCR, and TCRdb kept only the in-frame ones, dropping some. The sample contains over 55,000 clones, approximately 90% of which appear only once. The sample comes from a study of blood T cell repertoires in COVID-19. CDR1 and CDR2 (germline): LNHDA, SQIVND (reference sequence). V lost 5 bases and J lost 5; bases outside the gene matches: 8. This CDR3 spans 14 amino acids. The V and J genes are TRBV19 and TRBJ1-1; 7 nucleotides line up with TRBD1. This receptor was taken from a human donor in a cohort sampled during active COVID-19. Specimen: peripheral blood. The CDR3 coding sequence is TGTGCCAGTAGTCCCCACAGGGGTGGGACTGAAGCTTTCTTT. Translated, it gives CASSPHRGGTEAFF.